The clone carrying this TCR beta chain showed up just a few times. The sample has other DNA sequences that encode this CDR3 too. V was trimmed by 5 bases and J by 1 base, leaving 11 bases between them. CDR3 size: 14 residues. Germline loops: CDR1 SEHNR, CDR2 FQNEAQ (reference sequence). This entry is derived from a study of blood T cell repertoires in COVID-19. Study details: Whether acute or convalescent, the COVID-19 samples came from the United States, Italy and Spain. T cells, B-cell-depleted T cells, or PBMCs provided the cDNA or gDNA that served as material.

In the original workflow: Reference gene primer amplification in the assay estimated nucleated cell counts. Generated by immunoSEQ multiplex PCR, the TCRdb table keeps only in-frame clones and is missing some. V and J calls and clone size are copied from that table; D and trimming were computed from the DNA. The data contain some 350,000 clones, approximately 86% of them singletons. V and J are TRBV7-9 and TRBJ1-1; D is undetermined. The specimen sequenced was peripheral blood. The origin of this receptor is a human donor in a cohort sampled during active COVID-19. CDR3 in amino acids: CASSRGGSNTEAFF. The CDR3 region has the DNA TGTGCCAGCAGCAGAGGAGGGTCGAACACTGAAGCTTTCTTT.